This T cell receptor (beta chain) emerged from a study of blood T cell repertoires in COVID-19. CDR3 length equals 13 residues. Looked up from germline, CDR1 is SGHRS and CDR2 is YFSETQ. V was cut by 6 bases and J by 4 bases, with 10 bases left in between. Study processing details: Amplification of reference gene primers provided the estimated nucleated cell counts. Measured with immunoSEQ multiplex PCR; TCRdb has only the in-frame clones, and not every one. V, J and clone size are those of that table, while D and trimming were read from the DNA. Among roughly 200,000 clones listed, 85% to 90% were seen once.

This clonotype was obtained from a man older than 75 with acute or convalescent COVID-19. The chain joins TRBV5-1 to TRBJ2-2; a possible D gene is TRBD1 (5 bases). Sequenced sample: peripheral blood. The CDR3 loop is CASNGQTTGELFF. CDR3 in DNA: TGCGCCAGCAACGGACAAACCACCGGGGAGCTGTTTTTT.